This TCR beta chain derives from a study of CD8+CD57+ T cells in acquired aplastic anemia. Points from the study as a whole: Overlap between patients and controls comprised about 28 CD8+ CDR3 sequences.

The TCR beta profiling, which covered VDJ combination and CDR3 sequence, was carried out using genomic DNA as the template. TCRdb analysed the reads with MiXCR anew, one entry per CDR3 protein. The data contain 86,000 or so distinct CDR3 sequences, less than 60% of them seen just once; the ten biggest clones take up approximately 61%. The germline CDR1 and CDR2 sequences are SEHNR and FQNEAQ (reference sequence). Trimming at V came to 0 bases and at J to 3 bases, leaving 4 bases not matched to a gene. CDR3 length: 16 residues. Notes on this clonotype: What it binds is not known.

V gene TRBV7-9 combines with J gene TRBJ2-5; 10 bases match TRBD1. The sequencing sample was made of sorted CD4+, CD8+, or CD8+CD57+ T cells (not recorded which) from PBMCs. The TCR comes from a human donor in good health, serving as a control. CDR3 residues: CASSLADRGQKETQYF. The CDR3 DNA is TGTGCCAGCAGCTTAGCTGACAGGGGGCAAAAAGAGACCCAGTACTTC.